This T cell receptor beta chain was identified during a study of CD8 T cells in Susac syndrome. Random hexamers primed reverse transcription of roughly 0.5 to 1 ug RNA. TCRdb used MiXCR to reprocess the immunoSEQ multiplex PCR reads, holding one entry per CDR3 protein. The repertoire includes approximately 210,000 distinct CDR3 sequences, approximately 94% of them detected once, and 0.15% sits in the top ten. CD8+ and CD4+ T cells taken from blood had their TCR beta sequenced. This CDR3 region has 12 residues. V dropped 6 bases and J dropped 8; count of bases not matched to a gene: 5. Germline V gene sequence: CDR1 DFQATT, CDR2 SNEGSKA (reference sequence).

This clonotype was sampled from a human donor with Susac syndrome. Sequencing was performed on CD4+ T cells from PBMCs. The V call is TRBV20-1, the J call TRBJ1-3; the match to TRBD1 covers 9 bases. CDR3 sequence (DNA): TGCAGTGCACCGGGACAGGGTTACACCATATATTTT. The encoded protein is CSAPGQGYTIYF.